The 30 T cell receptor beta chains below all came from one sample that was sequenced in a study of monozygotic twins with cystic fibrosis. The method was immunoSEQ multiplex PCR; TCRdb's version includes in-frame clones alone and lacks a portion of them. Here the sample spans around 14,000 clones, roughly 81% being singletons. The sample taken for sequencing was blood. These receptors all stem from a boy younger than 18 with cystic fibrosis.

This chain connects TRBV4-1 to TRBJ1-4; 9 nucleotides align to TRBD1. V trimming: 0 bases; J trimming: 8 bases; junction bases outside the gene matches: 4. The germline V gene encodes CDR1 MGHRA and CDR2 YSYEKL. The CDR3 runs 15 residues. The CDR3 DNA reads as TGCGCCAGCAGCCAAGAGGGACAGGGACGAGAAAAACTGTTTTTT. Amino acid sequence: CASSQEGQGREKLFF.

The chain combines TRBV5-4 with TRBJ1-2, with a possible D match to TRBD1 (6 bases). The CDR3 totals 13 residues. V was clipped by 5 bases and J by 5 bases, with 13 bases between them. Looked up from germline, CDR1 is SGHNT and CDR2 is YYREEE (reference sequence). The chain's CDR3 is CASRGGQRYGYTF. The DNA for the CDR3 is TGTGCCAGCAGGGGGGGACAACGGTATGGCTACACCTTC.

This rearrangement joins TRBV30 to TRBJ1-1, with D unclear. V was cut by 2 bases and J by 0 bases, with 4 bases left in between. This CDR3 is built from 12 residues. Germline lookup yields CDR1 GTSNPN and CDR2 SVGIG (reference sequence). The CDR3 sequence: CAWSRVNTEAFF. CDR3 in DNA: TGTGCCTGGAGTAGGGTGAACACTGAAGCTTTCTTT. Drawing the rest from reference TRBV30 and TRBJ1-1, the complete variable domain is SQTIHQWPATLVQPVGSPLSLECTVEGTSNPNLYWYRQAAGRGLQLLFYSVGIGQISSEVPQNLSASRPQDRQFILSSKKLLLSDSGFYLCAWSRVNTEAFFGQGTRLTVV.

The chain links TRBV6-5 to TRBJ2-3; no clear D. From germline, CDR1 is MNHEY and CDR2 SVGAGI. With 6 bases removed from V and 3 bases from J, the gap between germline ends came to 7 bases. The CDR3 has 12 residues. Here the CDR3 reads CASSPTTDTQYF. The DNA for the CDR3 is TGTGCCAGCAGCCCCACTACAGATACGCAGTATTTT.

This rearrangement joins TRBV2 to TRBJ2-3, with D unresolved. Germline CDR1 SNHLY, CDR2 FYNNEI. The CDR3 spans 12 residues. The V gene lost 3 bases and the J gene lost 2 bases, with 3 bases spanning the gap. The CDR3 is CASSEATDTQYF. The CDR3 DNA follows: TGTGCCAGCAGTGAGGCCACAGATACGCAGTATTTT. The whole variable domain, remainder taken from reference TRBV2 and TRBJ2-3, is EPEVTQTPSHQVTQMGQEVILRCVPISNHLYFYWYRQILGQKVEFLVSFYNNEISEKSEIFDDQFSVERPDGSNFTLKIRSTKLEDSAMYFCASSEATDTQYFGPGTRLTVL.

The J gene is TRBJ2-7, the V gene TRBV2, with D hard to call. Germline V gene sequence: CDR1 SNHLY, CDR2 FYNNEI. This CDR3 is 12 amino acids long. Trimming pared 7 bases from V and 6 bases from J, leaving 13 bases between. The CDR3 DNA reads as TGTGCCAGCACAGGTACAGTCCGCGAGCAGTACTTC. Protein sequence: CASTGTVREQYF.

This rearrangement joins TRBV18 to TRBJ1-1; D perhaps matches TRBD1 (6 bases). Germline V gene data show CDR1 as KGHSH and CDR2 as LQKENI. The CDR3 covers 12 residues. The V end lost 3 bases, the J end lost 10 bases, and 12 bases lay between the germline ends. In nucleotides, the CDR3 is TGTGCCAGCTCACCGGGGGGGGCTGGAGCTTTCTTT. This gives the protein CASSPGGAGAFF. The whole variable domain, filled in from reference TRBV18 and TRBJ1-1, reads NAGVMQNPRHLVRRRGQEARLRCSPMKGHSHVYWYRQLPEEGLKFMVYLQKENIIDESGMPKERFSAEFPKEGPSILRIQQVVRGDSAAYFCASSPGGAGAFFGQGTRLTVV.

The chain links TRBV9 to TRBJ2-5, with 8 nucleotides matching TRBD1. The germline V gene encodes CDR1 SGDLS and CDR2 YYNGEE. V shed 0 bases, J shed 2 bases, and the junction held 6 bases outside the gene matches. This CDR3 has 16 residues. The CDR3 bases are TGTGCCAGCAGCGTAGGAACAGGGGGGAATCAAGAGACCCAGTACTTC. Protein sequence: CASSVGTGGNQETQYF.

The chain joins TRBV27 to TRBJ1-2, with a weak D call TRBD1 (5 bases). The CDR3 sequence is 15 residues long. Germline CDR1 and CDR2: MNHEY and SMNVEV (reference sequence). Trimming cost V 8 bases and J 7 bases, with 23 bases left between them. The CDR3 DNA follows: TGTGCCAGCGCTCCGGGGGGAAAGGTCGTGGGTGGCTACACCTTC. Encoded protein: CASAPGGKVVGGYTF.

V usage is TRBV28 and J usage is TRBJ2-1; 12 bases are a match to TRBD2. Losses at the gene ends were 6 bases for V and 8 bases for J; bases not matched to a gene: 8. Germline lookup yields CDR1 MDHEN and CDR2 SYDVKM. This CDR3 has 15 amino acids. CDR3 residues: CASSQRLAGDDEQFF. The CDR3 DNA follows: TGTGCCAGCAGCCAGCGACTAGCGGGAGACGATGAGCAGTTCTTC.

The rearrangement uses TRBV6-1 and TRBJ2-3; D is perhaps TRBD1 or TRBD2 (5 bases each). V was shortened by 6 bases and J by 3 bases, with 10 bases between the two germline ends. The CDR3 consists of 13 residues. Germline CDR1 and CDR2: MNHNS and SASEGT. CDR3 in amino acids: CASRRDGTDTQYF. In DNA form, the CDR3 reads TGTGCCAGCAGAAGGGACGGAACAGATACGCAGTATTTT.

The chain links TRBV14 to TRBJ1-4, with D maybe TRBD1 (6 bases). Looked up from germline, CDR1 is SGHDN and CDR2 is FVKESK. This CDR3 is 18 amino acids long. V lost 4 bases and J lost 6, with 24 bases in between. The CDR3 sequence: CASSPYRQDQTFDEKLFF. DNA for the CDR3: TGTGCCAGCAGCCCCTATCGACAGGACCAGACTTTTGATGAAAAACTGTTTTTT.

The chain combines TRBV27 with TRBJ2-2, with a possible D match to TRBD1 (6 bases). The germline V gene has CDR1 MNHEY and CDR2 SMNVEV (reference sequence). V was clipped by 0 bases and J by 8 bases, with 7 bases between them. The CDR3 contains 13 residues. The CDR3 spells CASSLSRGGELFF. CDR3 sequence (DNA): TGTGCCAGCAGTTTATCAAGGGGGGGGGAGCTGTTTTTT.

The chain recombines TRBV2 with TRBJ2-3; D might be TRBD1 (5 bases). There are 17 residues in the CDR3. V dropped 3 bases and J dropped 3 bases, with 19 bases sitting between them. CDR1 is SNHLY and CDR2 is FYNNEI in the germline V gene. The CDR3: CASSDSPQIQVTDTQYF. CDR3 bases: TGTGCCAGCAGTGATAGCCCTCAAATACAGGTTACAGATACGCAGTATTTT. Supplemented by reference TRBV2 and TRBJ2-3, the full variable domain reads EPEVTQTPSHQVTQMGQEVILRCVPISNHLYFYWYRQILGQKVEFLVSFYNNEISEKSEIFDDQFSVERPDGSNFTLKIRSTKLEDSAMYFCASSDSPQIQVTDTQYFGPGTRLTVL.

The rearrangement uses TRBV2 and TRBJ1-5, with D perhaps matching TRBD1 (5 bases). The V gene lost 7 bases and the J gene lost 1 base, with 11 bases spanning the gap. Germline V gene lookup returns CDR1 SNHLY and CDR2 FYNNEI. This CDR3 region has 14 residues. Here the CDR3 reads CASMQGMSNQPQHF. The CDR3 coding sequence is TGTGCCAGCATGCAGGGAATGAGCAATCAGCCCCAGCATTTT.

This clone was counted between two and nine times. CDR3 in amino acids: CASSGGATEQYF. For the CDR3, the DNA is TGTGCTAGTAGCGGGGGGGCTACCGAGCAGTACTTC. The genes are TRBV12-5 and TRBJ2-7; 10 bases are shared with TRBD2. The CDR3 runs 12 residues. Germline values: CDR1 LGHNT, CDR2 FRNRAP. V lost 8 bases and J lost 6; bases outside the gene matches: 4.

The chain recombines TRBV15 with TRBJ2-2; 7 nucleotides agree with TRBD2. The CDR3 is 15 amino acids. CDR1 and CDR2 (germline): LNHNV, YYDKDF (reference sequence). The J segment lost 1 base and the V segment lost 4 bases, leaving 3 bases of the junction unmatched. CDR3 DNA sequence: TGTGCCACCAGCACGGAGCGGGGGAACACCGGGGAGCTGTTTTTT. As protein: CATSTERGNTGELFF.

V gene TRBV9 combines with J gene TRBJ2-3; 11 positions agree with TRBD2. Germline-derived CDR1 and CDR2 are SGDLS and YYNGEE. The V segment lost 0 bases and the J segment 3 bases; nucleotides outside the gene matches: 3. CDR3 length: 16 residues. The CDR3 protein is CASSVGASGGTDTQYF. For the CDR3, the DNA is TGTGCCAGCAGCGTAGGGGCTAGCGGGGGGACAGATACGCAGTATTTT.

This clone was recorded only once. The J gene is TRBJ1-5, the V gene TRBV7-2; 7 nucleotides line up with TRBD1. After removal of 2 bases from V and 6 bases from J, the junction contained 4 bases not matched to a gene. Germline assignment: CDR1 SGHTA and CDR2 FQGNSA. This CDR3 has 14 residues. CDR3 residues: CASSLRRGLQPQHF. CDR3 nucleotide sequence: TGTGCCAGCAGCTTAAGAAGGGGGCTTCAGCCCCAGCATTTT.

This chain links TRBV4-1 with TRBJ1-1; no definite D call. V was pared by 0 bases and J by 10 bases, with 12 bases between. Germline CDR1 MGHRA, CDR2 YSYEKL. This CDR3 is built from 13 residues. CDR3 in amino acids: CASSQDRRSGAFF. In DNA form, the CDR3 reads TGCGCCAGCAGCCAAGATCGACGGAGTGGAGCTTTCTTT.

This clone was recorded once. CDR3 sequence: CAWSVSGGEYNEQFF. Written as DNA, the CDR3 is TGTGCCTGGAGTGTATCCGGGGGCGAGTACAATGAGCAGTTCTTC. The gene calls are TRBV30 and TRBJ2-1; possibly TRBD1 or TRBD2 for D (6 bases each). The germline V gene has CDR1 GTSNPN and CDR2 SVGIG (reference sequence). V was clipped by 0 bases and J by 4 bases, with 13 bases between them. There are 15 residues in the CDR3.

This chain links TRBV4-1 with TRBJ2-5; 9 bases are shared with TRBD2. V was pared by 2 bases and J by 5 bases, with 3 bases of the junction left unmatched. This CDR3 is 14 amino acids long. Germline V lookup: CDR1 MGHRA, CDR2 YSYEKL. Written as DNA, the CDR3 is TGCGCCAGCAGCCAACTAGCGGGATTGGAGACCCAGTACTTC. Translated, it gives CASSQLAGLETQYF.

The chain uses TRBV10-3 and TRBJ2-7; 9 bases map to TRBD1. The CDR3 length is 12 residues. The germline gives CDR1 ENHRY, CDR2 SYGVKD. In DNA, the CDR3 is TGTGCCATCAGTGGAACCGGGACAGGGATCGTGGTC. Its translation: CAISGTGTGIVV.

This chain joins TRBV5-6 and TRBJ1-2; 7 bases agree with TRBD1. CDR1 is SGHDT and CDR2 is YYEEEE in the germline V gene. The CDR3 has 14 amino acids. The ends lost 4 bases at V and 4 bases at J; junction bases unmatched: 7. CDR3 protein: CASSIGTAIYGYTF. CDR3 nucleotide sequence: TGTGCCAGCAGCATCGGGACAGCAATCTATGGCTACACCTTC.

The chain employs TRBV2 and TRBJ2-5, with TRBD2 as a possible D gene (5 bases). The CDR3 loop spans 14 amino acids. Germline-derived CDR1 and CDR2 are SNHLY and FYNNEI. V lost 2 bases and J 4 bases, leaving 11 bases between the germline ends. The CDR3 protein is CASSELPGGETQYF. The CDR3 DNA reads TGTGCCAGCAGTGAACTCCCCGGAGGAGAGACCCAGTACTTC.

The V gene is TRBV9, the J gene TRBJ2-3, with D unresolved. CDR1 SGDLS and CDR2 YYNGEE come from the germline V gene. There are 14 residues in the CDR3. Trimming shortened V by 4 bases and J by 2 bases, and 11 bases separated the two germline ends. In nucleotides, the CDR3 is TGTGCCAGCAGCCTTGGGCTATTCACAGATACGCAGTATTTT. The encoded protein is CASSLGLFTDTQYF.

V and J are TRBV7-3 and TRBJ2-1, with 15 bases lining up with TRBD2. Germline loops: CDR1 SGHTA, CDR2 FQGTGA. The CDR3 spans 20 residues. V shed 2 bases, J shed 1 base, and the junction held 9 bases outside the gene matches. The CDR3 spells CASSLVGLAGGRRSYNEQFF. The DNA for the CDR3 is TGTGCCAGCAGCTTAGTAGGACTAGCGGGGGGGCGCAGGTCCTACAATGAGCAGTTCTTC.

The table lists this clone with a count of one. CDR3 in amino acids: CAISFGTGRDQPQHF. CDR3 coding DNA: TGTGCCATCAGTTTCGGGACAGGAAGGGATCAGCCCCAGCATTTT. The gene calls are TRBV10-3 and TRBJ1-5; 8 positions match TRBD1. This CDR3 contains 15 residues. The germline V gene has CDR1 ENHRY and CDR2 SYGVKD. Trimming cost V 5 bases and J 5 bases; bases outside gene matches: 8.

This clone was seen a single time. This chain joins TRBV5-1 and TRBJ2-7, with a weak D call TRBD2 (6 bases). V was cut by 7 bases and J by 4 bases, with 18 bases left in between. This CDR3 is 14 amino acids long. From germline, CDR1 is SGHRS and CDR2 YFSETQ. The CDR3 here is CASQGTAGTYEQYF. For the CDR3, the DNA is TGCGCCAGCCAAGGGACGGCGGGGACTTACGAGCAGTACTTC. The full variable domain, completed using reference TRBV5-1 and TRBJ2-7, is KAGVTQTPRYLIKTRGQQVTLSCSPISGHRSVSWYQQTPGQGLQFLFEYFSETQRNKGNFPGRFSGRQFSNSRSEMNVSTLELGDSALYLCASQGTAGTYEQYFGPGTRLTVT.

J is TRBJ1-6 and V is TRBV21-1. TRBV21-1 is a known pseudogene. There are 17 residues in the CDR3. The CDR3 DNA reads as TGTGCCAGCAGCAAAGGCGAGACGGGTGGATATAATTCACCCCTCCACTTT. It translates to CASSKGETGGYNSPLHF.